These 22 T cell receptor beta chains share one sample of origin, sequenced in a study of identifying expanded T cells in peripheral blood. TCRdb's copy holds only in-frame clones and misses some; the assay was immunoSEQ multiplex PCR. The sample lists more than 85,000 clones, roughly 90% occurring once. Input material: blood. All receptors come from a person aged 18-69 years in good health.

This clone was detected once. V usage is TRBV7-9 and J usage is TRBJ2-7; no reliable D call. The germline V gene has CDR1 SEHNR and CDR2 FQNEAQ (reference sequence). The CDR3 consists of 15 residues. V dropped 7 bases and J dropped 2 bases, with 18 bases sitting between them. CDR3 coding DNA: TGTGCCAGCACCCCGGACGGACCCTTCGCCTACGAGCAGTACTTC. Translated: CASTPDGPFAYEQYF.

The chain combines TRBV4-3 with TRBJ2-5; D ambiguous. CDR3 length: 14 amino acids. Germline assignment: CDR1 LGHNA and CDR2 YSLEER. Trimming took 1 base from V and 4 from J, leaving 10 bases between them. CDR3: CASSQGEARETQYF. The CDR3 DNA sequence: TGCGCCAGCAGCCAAGGCGAGGCGAGAGAGACCCAGTACTTC.

The CDR3 sequence: CASSPPGQGLYEQYF. The CDR3 region has the DNA TGTGCCAGCTCACCGCCGGGACAGGGGTTATACGAGCAGTACTTC. V usage is TRBV18 and J usage is TRBJ2-7; 10 bases are shared with TRBD1. The CDR3 covers 15 residues. Germline V gene lookup returns CDR1 KGHSH and CDR2 LQKENI. The V segment lost 3 bases and the J segment 4 bases; nucleotides outside the gene matches: 6.

There are a few counts of this clone. The V and J genes are TRBV14 and TRBJ1-6; a possible D gene is TRBD1 (5 bases). The V gene lost 3 bases and the J gene lost 11 bases, with 20 bases spanning the gap. Germline lookup yields CDR1 SGHDN and CDR2 FVKESK. CDR3 length: 16 residues. The CDR3 coding sequence is TGTGCCAGCAGCCACCCGTCTACAGGAGCCAGGCCACCCCTCCACTTT. It codes for CASSHPSTGARPPLHF.

V gene TRBV7-9 combines with J gene TRBJ2-3; D remains ambiguous. Germline assignment: CDR1 SEHNR and CDR2 FQNEAQ (reference sequence). V was clipped by 3 bases and J by 3 bases, with 7 bases between them. The CDR3 loop spans 13 amino acids. The CDR3 loop reads CASSFNPTDTQYF. The CDR3 DNA follows: TGTGCCAGCAGCTTCAACCCTACAGATACGCAGTATTTT. Supplemented by reference TRBV7-9 and TRBJ2-3, the full variable domain reads DTGVSQNPRHKITKRGQNVTFRCDPISEHNRLYWYRQTLGQGPEFLTYFQNEAQLEKSRLLSDRFSAERPKGSFSTLEIQRTEQGDSAMYLCASSFNPTDTQYFGPGTRLTVL.

The chain couples TRBV6-5 to TRBJ2-7, with TRBD1 matching 7 bases. With V trimmed by 2 bases and J by 6 bases, 7 bases remained unmatched. The V gene's germline CDR1 is MNHEY and CDR2 SVGAGI. This CDR3 is built from 14 residues. CDR3 region: CASSYGLGQVEQYF. The DNA for the CDR3 is TGTGCCAGCAGTTACGGGTTAGGACAGGTCGAGCAGTACTTC.

The CDR3 spells CAHVGGHGTGYYGYTF. DNA for the CDR3: TGTGCCCACGTTGGGGGACACGGGACGGGATACTATGGCTACACCTTC. The rearrangement uses TRBV30 and TRBJ1-2, with D perhaps matching TRBD1 (6 bases). Germline V gene lookup returns CDR1 GTSNPN and CDR2 SVGIG (reference sequence). The CDR3 is made up of 16 amino acids. The V gene lost 8 bases and the J gene lost 3 bases, with 25 bases spanning the gap.

The chain employs TRBV7-3 and TRBJ2-5, with D tentatively TRBD2 (6 bases). CDR3 length: 12 amino acids. Germline V gene data show CDR1 as SGHTA and CDR2 as FQGTGA. V shed 5 bases and J shed 11 bases, with 15 bases lying between them. Here the CDR3 reads CASSPGSGEQYF. The CDR3, as DNA: TGTGCCAGCAGCCCCGGGTCGGGGGAGCAGTACTTC.

The chain employs TRBV28 and TRBJ1-6; D is possibly TRBD1 (5 bases). In germline, CDR1 is MDHEN, CDR2 SYDVKM. Trimming pared 1 base from V and 8 bases from J, leaving 15 bases between. There are 16 residues in the CDR3. CDR3 DNA: TGTGCCAGCAGTTTATATCACCCAGGGCCAGATTCACCCCTCCACTTT. Translation gives CASSLYHPGPDSPLHF.

The chain combines TRBV9 with TRBJ2-1, with unresolved D. CDR1 SGDLS and CDR2 YYNGEE come from the germline V gene. This CDR3 has 14 amino acids. V lost 1 base and J lost 7, with 12 bases in between. The CDR3 region is CASSVTLVMNEQFF. In nucleotides, the CDR3 is TGTGCCAGCAGCGTAACTCTAGTTATGAATGAGCAGTTCTTC.

This sequence joins TRBV5-1 and TRBJ1-1; 9 nucleotides agree with TRBD1. The CDR3 extends over 14 amino acids. From germline, CDR1 is SGHRS and CDR2 YFSETQ. V lost 3 bases and J lost 2; bases outside the gene matches: 2. CDR3 nucleotide sequence: TGCGCCAGCAGCTCTACAGGGGGCAACACTGAAGCTTTCTTT. Its translation is CASSSTGGNTEAFF. Drawing the rest from reference TRBV5-1 and TRBJ1-1, the complete variable domain is KAGVTQTPRYLIKTRGQQVTLSCSPISGHRSVSWYQQTPGQGLQFLFEYFSETQRNKGNFPGRFSGRQFSNSRSEMNVSTLELGDSALYLCASSSTGGNTEAFFGQGTRLTVV.

V usage is TRBV7-8 and J usage is TRBJ2-7, with D hard to call. Deletions cut 5 bases from V and 5 bases from J, with 16 bases between. This CDR3 spans 14 amino acids. CDR1 and CDR2 from the germline V gene are SGHVS and FQNEAQ. The CDR3 nucleotides read TGTGCCAGCAGCCTATCAAAGAGTGGCCACGAGCAGTACTTC. Protein product: CASSLSKSGHEQYF.

The V call is TRBV28, the J call TRBJ2-3; D is possibly TRBD2 (5 bases). Trimming cost V 6 bases and J 14 bases, with 21 bases left between them. The CDR3 runs to 13 residues. Germline values: CDR1 MDHEN, CDR2 SYDVKM. CDR3 sequence: CASRKYLTNPRYF. The CDR3 nucleotides are TGTGCCAGCAGGAAATACTTGACTAACCCAAGGTATTTT.

This rearrangement joins TRBV27 to TRBJ2-7, with 7 bases matching TRBD1. The length of the CDR3 is 14 residues. Unmatched junction bases numbered 5, after V lost 3 bases and J lost 3 bases. CDR1 and CDR2 from the germline V gene are MNHEY and SMNVEV (reference sequence). CDR3 nucleotide sequence: TGTGCCAGCAGTTTGACAGGGTCAAACTACGAGCAGTACTTC. Amino acids: CASSLTGSNYEQYF.

This clone has a single count. V usage is TRBV6-5 and J usage is TRBJ2-1; 13 nucleotides match TRBD2. Trimming at V came to 2 bases and at J to 6 bases, leaving 4 bases not matched to a gene. CDR1 and CDR2 from the germline V gene are MNHEY and SVGAGI. The CDR3 loop spans 16 amino acids. In DNA form, the CDR3 reads TGTGCCAGCAGTTACCGCACTAGCGGGAGGGGCAATGAGCAGTTCTTC. It yields the protein CASSYRTSGRGNEQFF.

The rearrangement joins TRBV19 to TRBJ2-7, with 9 bases that match TRBD2. V was pared by 1 base and J by 2 bases, with 0 bases of the junction left unmatched. This CDR3 has 14 residues. Germline-derived CDR1 and CDR2 are LNHDA and SQIVND (reference sequence). In DNA form, the CDR3 reads TGTGCCAGTAGTATAGGGACTAGCGCCTACGAGCAGTACTTC. It translates to CASSIGTSAYEQYF.

V is TRBV7-2 and J is TRBJ1-1; 8 nucleotides agree with TRBD1. J lost 4 bases, V lost 4 bases, and 5 bases had no gene match. The length of the CDR3 is 14 residues. The germline V gene encodes CDR1 SGHTA and CDR2 FQGNSA. The CDR3 protein is CASSSTGVVTEAFF. The CDR3 DNA follows: TGTGCCAGCAGCTCGACAGGGGTGGTCACTGAAGCTTTCTTT.

In this sample, this clone turned up a few times. This sequence joins TRBV14 and TRBJ1-2; D uncertain. The V end lost 0 bases, the J end lost 5 bases, and 4 bases lay between the germline ends. Germline CDR1 and CDR2: SGHDN and FVKESK. The CDR3 spans 12 residues. The CDR3 DNA is TGTGCCAGCAGCCAAGATTGGTATGGCTACACCTTC. It is translated as CASSQDWYGYTF. Full variable domain (missing parts from reference TRBV14 and TRBJ1-2): EAGVTQFPSHSVIEKGQTVTLRCDPISGHDNLYWYRRVMGKEIKFLLHFVKESKQDESGMPNNRFLAERTGGTYSTLKVQPAELEDSGVYFCASSQDWYGYTFGSGTRLTVV.

This chain joins TRBV7-8 and TRBJ2-7, with D perhaps matching TRBD1 (5 bases). The CDR3 runs to 15 residues. V lost 1 base and J 3 bases, leaving 13 bases between the germline ends. Per the germline V gene, CDR1 is SGHVS and CDR2 is FQNEAQ. The CDR3 nucleotides are TGTGCCAGCAGCTTAGGTCGACAGACTGTCTACGAGCAGTACTTC. It yields the protein CASSLGRQTVYEQYF.

As for this clone: This same CDR3 is encoded by further DNA sequences in the sample. The rearrangement links TRBV6-1 to TRBJ1-5, with D unresolved. The V and J ends lost 2 bases and 7 bases respectively, with 12 bases between them. This CDR3 comprises 14 residues. CDR1 is MNHNS and CDR2 is SASEGT in the germline V gene. In DNA form, the CDR3 reads TGTGCCAGCAGTGAACGGGCGGGGAACCAGCCCCAGCATTTT. Translated: CASSERAGNQPQHF.

The chain links TRBV6-4 to TRBJ2-3, with D unclear. Germline CDR1 reads MRHNA; CDR2 reads SNTAGT. The CDR3 spans 15 residues. V lost 0 bases, J lost 6 bases, and 13 bases lay in between. This chain's CDR3 is CASSDSIKPGDTQYF. DNA for the CDR3: TGTGCCAGCAGTGACTCGATTAAACCTGGGGATACGCAGTATTTT.

The chain carries TRBV11-2 and TRBJ2-7; D is possibly TRBD1 or TRBD2 (5 bases each). From germline, CDR1 is SGHAT and CDR2 FQNNGV. Between the trimmed V and J ends, which lost 7 bases and 7 bases, there was a span of 26 bases. The CDR3 loop spans 16 amino acids. The DNA for the CDR3 is TGTGCCAGCACCGGACACCCAATGGGGATCAGCGGAGAGCAGTACTTC. Amino acids: CASTGHPMGISGEQYF.